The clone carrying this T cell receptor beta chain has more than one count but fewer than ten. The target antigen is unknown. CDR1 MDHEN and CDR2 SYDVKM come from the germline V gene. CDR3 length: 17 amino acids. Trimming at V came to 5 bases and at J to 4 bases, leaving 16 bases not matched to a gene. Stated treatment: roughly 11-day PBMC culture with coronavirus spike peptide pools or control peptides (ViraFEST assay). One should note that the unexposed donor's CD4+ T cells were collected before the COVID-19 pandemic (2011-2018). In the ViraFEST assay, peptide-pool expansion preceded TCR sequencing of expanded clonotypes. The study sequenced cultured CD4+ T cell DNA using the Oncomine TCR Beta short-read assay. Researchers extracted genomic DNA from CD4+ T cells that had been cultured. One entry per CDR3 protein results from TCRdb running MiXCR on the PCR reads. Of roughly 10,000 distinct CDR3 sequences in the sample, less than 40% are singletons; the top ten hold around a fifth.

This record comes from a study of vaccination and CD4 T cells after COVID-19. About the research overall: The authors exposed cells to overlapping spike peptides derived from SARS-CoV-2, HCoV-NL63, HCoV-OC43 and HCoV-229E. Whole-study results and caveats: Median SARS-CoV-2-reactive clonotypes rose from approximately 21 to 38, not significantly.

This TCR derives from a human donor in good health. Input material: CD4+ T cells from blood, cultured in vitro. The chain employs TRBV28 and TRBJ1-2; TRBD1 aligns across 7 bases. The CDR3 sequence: CASSVTGTDLPGYGYTF. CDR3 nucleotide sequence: TGTGCCAGCAGTGTAACCGGGACAGACCTACCTGGCTATGGCTACACCTTC.